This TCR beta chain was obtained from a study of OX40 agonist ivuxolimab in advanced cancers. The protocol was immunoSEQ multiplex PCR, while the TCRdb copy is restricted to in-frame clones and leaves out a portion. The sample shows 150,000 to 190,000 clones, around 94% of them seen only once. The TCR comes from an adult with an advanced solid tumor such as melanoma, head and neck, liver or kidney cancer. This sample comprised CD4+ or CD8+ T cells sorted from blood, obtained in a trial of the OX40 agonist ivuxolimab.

CDR3 coding DNA: TGTGCCAGCAGCTCGGGACCTCTCAGCTCCTACAATGAGCAGTTCTTC. It specifies CASSSGPLSSYNEQFF. This chain uses TRBV11-2 with TRBJ2-1; D is possibly TRBD1 or TRBD2 (5 bases each). The CDR3 consists of 16 residues. With 4 bases removed from V and 0 bases from J, the gap between germline ends came to 13 bases. Germline CDR1 is SGHAT and CDR2 is FQNNGV. Using reference TRBV11-2 and TRBJ2-1 for the parts outside the CDR3, the full variable domain is EAGVAQSPRYKIIEKRQSVAFWCNPISGHATLYWYQQILGQGPKLLIQFQNNGVVDDSQLPKDRFSAERLKGVDSTLKIQPAKLEDSAVYLCASSSGPLSSYNEQFFGPGTRLTVL.